This T cell receptor (beta chain) was found in a study of blood T cell repertoires in COVID-19. Study context: Nucleic acid was either cDNA or gDNA, and it came from T cells, B-cell-depleted T cells, or PBMCs.

V was shortened by 1 base and J by 2 bases, with 13 bases between the two germline ends. Germline V gene sequence: CDR1 LGHDT, CDR2 YNNKEL (reference sequence). This CDR3 region has 16 residues. Using immunoSEQ multiplex PCR, the repertoire was profiled, and TCRdb retains in-frame clones only, with some absent. The sample consists of about 250,000 clones, approximately 89% of them appearing once. The TCR sequence derives from a woman in her 30s with COVID-19, enrolled during active disease. Sequencing used peripheral blood. V is TRBV3-1 (or the pseudogene TRBV3-2) and J is TRBJ2-3; D is possibly TRBD2 (6 bases). The CDR3 sequence is CASSQAPGLDTDTQYF. CDR3 bases: TGTGCCAGCAGCCAAGCCCCGGGACTGGACACAGATACGCAGTATTTT.